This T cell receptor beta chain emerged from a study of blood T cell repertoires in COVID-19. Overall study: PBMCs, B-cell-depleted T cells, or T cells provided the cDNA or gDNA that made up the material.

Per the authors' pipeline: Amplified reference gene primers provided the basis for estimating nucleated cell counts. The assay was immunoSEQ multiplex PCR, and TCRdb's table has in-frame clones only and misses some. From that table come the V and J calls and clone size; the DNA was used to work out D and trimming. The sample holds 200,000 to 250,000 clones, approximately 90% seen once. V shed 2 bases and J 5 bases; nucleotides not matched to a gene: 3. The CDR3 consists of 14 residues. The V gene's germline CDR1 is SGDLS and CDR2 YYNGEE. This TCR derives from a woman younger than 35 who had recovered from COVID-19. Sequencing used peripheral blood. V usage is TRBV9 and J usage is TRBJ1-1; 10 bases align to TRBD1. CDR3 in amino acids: CASSVGTGETEAFF. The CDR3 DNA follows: TGTGCCAGCAGCGTGGGGACAGGGGAAACTGAAGCTTTCTTT.